This T cell receptor (beta chain) was profiled in a study of T-cell reconstitution after alpha-beta-depleted transplantation in children. General study results and limits: T-cell counts and diversity at one year following transplant were attributed mainly to newly produced T cells. The origin of alpha-beta T cells about two months after transplant was reportedly several hundred expanded graft clones.

It was with unique molecular identifiers that the TCRbeta library was prepared. TCRdb re-called the PCR reads with MiXCR, one entry per CDR3 protein. The sample gives about 540,000 distinct CDR3 sequences, roughly 27% of which show up once; about a third is in the top ten. Germline V gene data show CDR1 as DFQATT and CDR2 as SNEGSKA (reference sequence). The junction had 1 base not matched to a gene; V was cut back by 3 bases and J by 5 bases. The CDR3 consists of 12 residues. On this clonotype: Antigen specificity is unknown.

The sample was PBMCs, taken before TCRalphabeta/CD19-depleted stem cell transplant. The clonotype originates from a boy under two years old with Wiskott-Aldrich syndrome, due to receive a stem cell transplant. The rearrangement joins TRBV20-1 to TRBJ2-1, with 7 nucleotides matching TRBD1. The CDR3 DNA follows: TGCAGTGCTAGTACAGGGGACAATGAGCAGTTCTTC. As protein: CSASTGDNEQFF.